These 26 T cell receptor beta chains originate from one sample sequenced in a study of technical replicates of blood from a few donors. Clones were read by immunoSEQ multiplex PCR, and TCRdb kept only the in-frame ones, dropping some. The data show 75,000 to 95,000 clones, around nine tenths seen once. What was sequenced was T cells isolated from PBMCs. These receptors were obtained from a human donor in good health.

This clone was counted a single time. The chain has TRBV5-1 and TRBJ2-2; 12 nucleotides agree with TRBD2. The CDR3 covers 16 residues. V lost 1 base, J lost 7 bases, and 5 bases stayed unmatched. Germline-derived CDR1 and CDR2 are SGHRS and YFSETQ. Written as DNA, the CDR3 is TGCGCCAGCAGCTTGACTAGCGGGGGGCGCTACGGGGAGCTGTTTTTT. Its translation: CASSLTSGGRYGELFF.

The chain is built from TRBV7-8 and TRBJ1-1; D possibly corresponds to TRBD1 (5 bases). Germline lookup yields CDR1 SGHVS and CDR2 FQNEAQ. V was shortened by 1 base and J by 5 bases, with 11 bases between the two germline ends. The CDR3 covers 14 residues. The chain's CDR3 is CASSLGVQGTEAFF. DNA for the CDR3: TGTGCCAGCAGCTTAGGCGTTCAGGGTACTGAAGCTTTCTTT.

This clone was detected once. The chain employs TRBV4-1 and TRBJ2-7, with a tentative D call TRBD2 (5 bases). The CDR3 contains 15 residues. V dropped 1 base and J dropped 2 bases, with 12 bases sitting between them. The germline gives CDR1 MGHRA, CDR2 YSYEKL. CDR3: CASSQGLAGTYEQYF. The CDR3 DNA reads as TGCGCCAGCAGCCAAGGCTTGGCCGGGACCTACGAGCAGTACTTC.

This sequence joins TRBV11-2 and TRBJ1-2; 9 nucleotides align to TRBD1. Germline loops: CDR1 SGHAT, CDR2 FQNNGV. This CDR3 has 16 amino acids. V lost 5 bases, J lost 3 bases, and 10 bases stayed unmatched. The CDR3: CASSRTGTGSYYGYTF. The CDR3 DNA is TGTGCCAGCAGCCGGACCGGGACAGGGAGTTACTATGGCTACACCTTC.

The chain has TRBV27 and TRBJ2-1; 13 nucleotides line up with TRBD2. Trimming took 3 bases from V and 5 from J; bases not matched to a gene: 4. Germline CDR1 reads MNHEY; CDR2 reads SMNVEV (reference sequence). The CDR3 extends over 16 amino acids. The DNA for the CDR3 is TGTGCCAGCAGTTTCACACTAGCGGGAGGGAACAATGAGCAGTTCTTC. Its translation is CASSFTLAGGNNEQFF.

The V call is TRBV4-1, the J call TRBJ1-5, with TRBD1 matching over 11 bases. V shed 4 bases and J 4 bases; nucleotides not matched to a gene: 9. Per germline, CDR1 MGHRA and CDR2 YSYEKL. The CDR3 extends over 17 amino acids. The CDR3 DNA reads as TGCGCCAGCAGCCTGGGGACAGGGGGGCCGCTAAATCAGCCCCAGCATTTT. This sequence encodes CASSLGTGGPLNQPQHF.

The chain is built from TRBV6-5 and TRBJ2-2, with 7 bases fitting TRBD2. V lost 8 bases and J lost 6; bases outside the gene matches: 3. The CDR3 loop spans 12 amino acids. CDR1 and CDR2 (germline): MNHEY, SVGAGI. Here the CDR3 DNA reads TGTGCCAGCCGTGCGGGAGCCGGGGAGCTGTTTTTT. Encoded protein: CASRAGAGELFF.

The CDR3 loop is CASSTDRGNTGELFF. CDR3 nucleotide sequence: TGTGCCAGTAGTACGGACAGGGGGAACACCGGGGAGCTGTTTTTT. The rearrangement uses TRBV19 and TRBJ2-2; 9 bases line up with TRBD1. The CDR3 totals 15 residues. Per germline, CDR1 LNHDA and CDR2 SQIVND (reference sequence). Trimming cost V 4 bases and J 1 base; bases outside gene matches: 1.

The chain is built from TRBV7-9 and TRBJ2-1, with 11 bases identical to TRBD2. This CDR3 comprises 17 residues. V was clipped by 5 bases and J by 5 bases; unmatched bases: 11. Germline V gives CDR1 SEHNR, CDR2 FQNEAQ (reference sequence). The CDR3 coding sequence is TGTGCCAGCAGCCCGACCCCCACTAGCGGGGGACACAATGAGCAGTTCTTC. Its translation is CASSPTPTSGGHNEQFF.

The chain recombines TRBV5-4 with TRBJ2-7, with 7 bases that match TRBD1. CDR3 length: 16 residues. After removal of 3 bases from V and 4 bases from J, the junction contained 13 bases not matched to a gene. Per the germline V gene, CDR1 is SGHNT and CDR2 is YYREEE (reference sequence). The CDR3 loop is CASSSSPGTALYEQYF. The CDR3 DNA follows: TGTGCCAGCAGCTCGTCCCCCGGGACAGCGTTATACGAGCAGTACTTC.

This clone showed up just a few times. Different DNA sequences within this sample yield the same CDR3. CDR3 sequence reads: CASSLSTGSNQPQHF. The CDR3 DNA is TGCGCCAGCAGCTTGTCCACAGGGTCAAATCAGCCCCAGCATTTT. V and J are TRBV5-1 and TRBJ1-5, with D tentatively TRBD1 (6 bases). The CDR3 is 15 amino acids. Trimming stripped 1 base from V and 4 bases from J, with 12 bases between. From germline, CDR1 is SGHRS and CDR2 YFSETQ.

The V call is TRBV7-7, the J call TRBJ2-7, with TRBD2 as a possible D gene (6 bases). There are 15 residues in the CDR3. Trimming removed 2 bases from V and 0 bases from J, with 11 bases in between. CDR1 is SSHAT and CDR2 is FNYEAQ in the germline V gene (reference sequence). The CDR3 DNA reads TGTGCCAGCAGCTTATTCCCACTAGCCTCCTACGAGCAGTACTTC. This translates into CASSLFPLASYEQYF.

The chain has TRBV5-6 and TRBJ2-1, with 11 bases lining up with TRBD2. V shed 4 bases, J shed 9 bases, and the junction held 9 bases outside the gene matches. Per the germline V gene, CDR1 is SGHDT and CDR2 is YYEEEE. This CDR3 has 15 amino acids. The CDR3 coding sequence is TGTGCCAGCAGCGCACTAGCGGGAGTCTATGGTGAGCAGTTCTTC. Protein: CASSALAGVYGEQFF.

V and J are TRBV27 and TRBJ2-7; 7 bases agree with TRBD2. Germline values: CDR1 MNHEY, CDR2 SMNVEV (reference sequence). This CDR3 has 13 amino acids. Germline trimming cut 8 bases from V and 0 bases from J; bases unmatched to any gene: 4. The CDR3 here is CASSSGISYEQYF. CDR3 coding DNA: TGTGCCAGCTCCAGCGGGATCTCCTACGAGCAGTACTTC.

This rearrangement joins TRBV9 to TRBJ1-2; D may be TRBD1 (6 bases). Trimming shortened V by 0 bases and J by 0 bases, and 12 bases separated the two germline ends. This CDR3 has 16 residues. In germline, CDR1 is SGDLS, CDR2 YYNGEE. The CDR3 bases are TGTGCCAGCAGCGTAGGTGGACAGCAAGCTAACTATGGCTACACCTTC. It translates to CASSVGGQQANYGYTF.

The chain carries TRBV6-4 and TRBJ2-1, with D perhaps matching TRBD1 (6 bases). Trimming shortened V by 6 bases and J by 9 bases, and 9 bases separated the two germline ends. Germline values: CDR1 MRHNA, CDR2 SNTAGT. The CDR3 totals 11 residues. The CDR3 reads CASRLGGEQFF. The CDR3 DNA reads TGTGCCAGCAGACTAGGGGGTGAGCAGTTCTTC.

The chain links TRBV5-5 to TRBJ1-1; possibly TRBD1 for D (6 bases). The ends were cut back, 3 bases at V and 7 bases at J, with 16 bases in the middle. Per the germline V gene, CDR1 is SGHKS and CDR2 is YYEKEE (reference sequence). The CDR3 is 14 amino acids. The CDR3 region is CASSSFRGGVEAFF. The CDR3 DNA follows: TGTGCCAGCAGCTCCTTCCGAGGGGGGGTTGAAGCTTTCTTT.

The chain couples TRBV29-1 to TRBJ2-1, with 14 nucleotides matching TRBD2. The J segment lost 5 bases and the V segment lost 0 bases, leaving 6 bases of the junction unmatched. Germline V gives CDR1 SQVTM, CDR2 ANQGSEA. There are 17 residues in the CDR3. The CDR3 DNA is TGCAGCGTTGAAGATCGACTAGCGGGAGGGCCGCACAATGAGCAGTTCTTC. It is translated as CSVEDRLAGGPHNEQFF.

CDR3 loop: CASSPLRGRLPGQPQHF. As DNA, the CDR3 is TGTGCCAGCAGTCCTCTCAGGGGGCGCTTACCGGGTCAGCCCCAGCATTTT. The chain links TRBV28 to TRBJ1-5; 8 nucleotides agree with TRBD1. Germline loops: CDR1 MDHEN, CDR2 SYDVKM. There are 17 residues in the CDR3. V trimming: 5 bases; J trimming: 6 bases; junction bases outside the gene matches: 15.

This CDR3 reads CASSSTGGSLFTYEQYF. In nucleotides, the CDR3 is TGTGCCAGCAGTTCGACAGGGGGCAGCCTTTTCACCTACGAGCAGTACTTC. The V and J genes are TRBV27 and TRBJ2-7; 10 bases are a match to TRBD1. Germline CDR1 is MNHEY and CDR2 is SMNVEV (reference sequence). V shed 4 bases, J shed 2 bases, and the junction held 11 bases outside the gene matches. This CDR3 has 17 amino acids.

The chain combines TRBV5-1 with TRBJ2-1; 10 bases align to TRBD2. CDR1 SGHRS and CDR2 YFSETQ come from the germline V gene. V lost 4 bases to trimming and J lost 2 bases; unmatched junction nucleotides: 6. There are 16 residues in the CDR3. CDR3 DNA: TGCGCCAGCAGCACCCCGACTAGCGGGCCCTACAATGAGCAGTTCTTC. Translating gives CASSTPTSGPYNEQFF.

The V call is TRBV7-9, the J call TRBJ2-7; 7 bases align to TRBD2. V gave up 5 bases and J gave up 0 bases; unmatched junction bases: 13. This CDR3 is built from 17 residues. The germline CDR1 and CDR2 sequences are SEHNR and FQNEAQ (reference sequence). The CDR3 bases are TGTGCCAGCAGCCCCTATTTGGGAGGGGACTTCTCCTACGAGCAGTACTTC. It translates to CASSPYLGGDFSYEQYF.

This chain uses TRBV27 with TRBJ2-1; TRBD2 might be the D (6 bases). Trimming pared 3 bases from V and 13 bases from J, leaving 10 bases between. The CDR3 extends over 11 amino acids. Germline V gene sequence: CDR1 MNHEY, CDR2 SMNVEV (reference sequence). CDR3 amino acids: CASSLGLNQFF. CDR3 nucleotide sequence: TGTGCCAGCAGTTTGGGACTTAATCAGTTCTTC.

V is TRBV2 and J is TRBJ1-1; tentatively, D is TRBD1 (6 bases). V shed 6 bases and J shed 3 bases, with 14 bases lying between them. The CDR3 extends over 14 amino acids. Germline V gives CDR1 SNHLY, CDR2 FYNNEI. The CDR3 DNA sequence: TGTGCCAGCAGAAGAGAACAGGGTTACACTGAAGCTTTCTTT. Its translation is CASRREQGYTEAFF.

This clone was found once. The genes are TRBV5-6 and TRBJ2-7, with 7 bases aligning to TRBD1. V lost 4 bases and J lost 2; bases outside the gene matches: 15. Germline CDR1 SGHDT, CDR2 YYEEEE. The CDR3 sequence is 17 residues long. The CDR3 region is CASSRRPRDSFTYEQYF. CDR3 DNA sequence: TGTGCCAGCAGCCGGAGGCCCCGGGACAGTTTTACCTACGAGCAGTACTTC.

The chain couples TRBV7-9 to TRBJ2-1; 8 bases are shared with TRBD1. CDR3 length equals 12 residues. V was pared by 1 base and J by 15 bases, with 5 bases of the junction left unmatched. Germline V lookup: CDR1 SEHNR, CDR2 FQNEAQ (reference sequence). The CDR3 spells CASSLEPGQAFF. CDR3 in DNA: TGTGCCAGCAGCTTAGAACCGGGACAGGCGTTCTTC.